This T cell receptor (beta chain) was documented in a study of T cells in Graves' hyperthyroidism and ophthalmopathy. Study findings and constraints: Most thyroid clonotypes that were expanded above 0.001 also turned up in blood.

As for this clonotype: Its antigen is still unknown. Likely a read error: the CDR3 ends without its conserved phenylalanine or tryptophan.

Germline CDR1 reads SEHNR; CDR2 reads FQNEAQ (reference sequence). This CDR3 contains 14 residues. V shed 5 bases and J 3 bases; nucleotides not matched to a gene: 7. TCR beta CDR3 sequences were amplified from RNA transcripts. TCR CDR3 underwent first-round RT-PCR with the HTBI primer set. TCRdb redid the calling of the multiplex PCR reads with MiXCR, one entry per CDR3 protein. This sample has 500,000 to 600,000 distinct CDR3 sequences, with under 60% found just once. Sequencing was carried out using peripheral blood or thyroid tissue (not recorded which). The genes are TRBV7-9 and TRBJ2-7; 7 positions agree with TRBD1. The receptor's source is an adult woman with Graves' disease, either hyperthyroidism or ophthalmopathy (not recorded which). The CDR3: CASSLTGAGYEQYS. The CDR3 nucleotides read TGTGCCAGCAGCCTCACAGGGGCCGGCTACGAGCAGTACTCC.